This entry lists 23 T cell receptor beta chains sequenced from one sample in a study of cytomegalovirus exposure and HLA in healthy donors. PCR was performed using 60 Vbeta and 13 Jbeta primers. The repertoire was sequenced with immunoSEQ multiplex PCR; TCRdb's copy has only in-frame clones and lacks some. The sample lists about 160,000 clones, 75% to 90% occurring once. Sample: PBMCs. The source is a woman aged 18-30 years in good health and CMV-seronegative.

V usage is TRBV6-5 and J usage is TRBJ1-1; the match to TRBD1 covers 7 bases. CDR3 size: 13 residues. From germline, CDR1 is MNHEY and CDR2 SVGAGI. V gave up 4 bases and J gave up 5 bases; unmatched junction bases: 4. The CDR3 is CASSSQTGTEAFF. The DNA of the CDR3 is TGTGCCAGCAGTTCGCAGACAGGGACTGAAGCTTTCTTT.

The chain couples TRBV10-3 to TRBJ2-4; weak D call: TRBD2 (5 bases). CDR1 is ENHRY, CDR2 SYGVKD, per germline. Trimming took off 3 bases at V and 1 base at J, with 10 bases between the two ends. The CDR3 is 15 residues long. The CDR3 bases are TGTGCCATCAGTGACCCGGGGAAGGCCAAAAACATTCAGTACTTC. This sequence encodes CAISDPGKAKNIQYF.

The chain has TRBV30 and TRBJ1-1, with 7 nucleotides matching TRBD1. V lost 3 bases, J lost 2 bases, and 3 bases stayed unmatched. The CDR3 spans 13 residues. The germline gives CDR1 GTSNPN, CDR2 SVGIG (reference sequence). The CDR3 coding sequence is TGTGCCTGGAGCGGACAGGTTAACACTGAAGCTTTCTTT. Translating gives CAWSGQVNTEAFF.

V usage is TRBV27 and J usage is TRBJ2-7; D possibly corresponds to TRBD2 (7 bases). Germline V gene lookup returns CDR1 MNHEY and CDR2 SMNVEV (reference sequence). CDR3 size: 17 residues. The V and J ends lost 0 bases and 2 bases respectively, with 17 bases between them. The CDR3 DNA is TGTGCCAGCAGTTTATCTGTGCGGCGGGGGCCCCCCTACGAGCAGTACTTC. It specifies CASSLSVRRGPPYEQYF.

This rearrangement joins TRBV18 to TRBJ2-7, with TRBD2 matching over 12 bases. The CDR3 extends over 16 amino acids. Germline lookup yields CDR1 KGHSH and CDR2 LQKENI. J was trimmed by 4 bases and V by 2 bases; bases with no gene match: 6. The CDR3 bases are TGTGCCAGCTCACCAAGTCTAGCGGGAGGGACGTACGAGCAGTACTTC. This sequence encodes CASSPSLAGGTYEQYF.

This clone is a singleton in its sample. This chain uses TRBV28 with TRBJ1-5; TRBD1 agrees at 8 bases. The CDR3 length is 14 residues. With V trimmed by 3 bases and J by 7 bases, 5 bases remained unmatched. The germline V gene encodes CDR1 MDHEN and CDR2 SYDVKM. The CDR3 region is CASSFRQGTQPQHF. In DNA form, the CDR3 reads TGTGCCAGCAGTTTTCGACAGGGGACCCAGCCCCAGCATTTT.

The CDR3 loop is CASSRRQGTNEKLFF. The CDR3 nucleotides are TGCGCCAGCAGCCGTAGACAGGGGACTAATGAAAAACTGTTTTTT. The chain couples TRBV4-1 to TRBJ1-4; 8 nucleotides match TRBD1. The CDR3 contains 15 residues. The germline gives CDR1 MGHRA, CDR2 YSYEKL. V gave up 4 bases and J gave up 2 bases; unmatched junction bases: 3.

The chain joins TRBV28 to TRBJ1-1; D gene uncertain. Germline V lookup: CDR1 MDHEN, CDR2 SYDVKM. The CDR3 has 13 amino acids. V was cut by 5 bases and J by 6 bases, with 13 bases left in between. The CDR3 DNA reads TGTGCCAGCAGTCCCCGGGGTCGCTCTGAAGCTTTCTTT. Amino acid sequence: CASSPRGRSEAFF.

This rearrangement joins TRBV30 to TRBJ1-5; D remains unclear. V shed 1 base and J shed 3 bases, with 7 bases lying between them. The CDR3 extends over 13 amino acids. Germline loops: CDR1 GTSNPN, CDR2 SVGIG (reference sequence). The CDR3 is CAWSADYNQPQHF. The CDR3, as DNA: TGTGCCTGGAGTGCTGACTACAATCAGCCCCAGCATTTT.

On this clone: The sample has other DNA sequences that encode this CDR3 too. This rearrangement joins TRBV19 to TRBJ1-1, with unresolved D. Germline-derived CDR1 and CDR2 are LNHDA and SQIVND (reference sequence). The CDR3 consists of 13 residues. The V end lost 5 bases, the J end lost 7 bases, and 14 bases lay between the germline ends. The CDR3 spells CASSSRLKLEAFF. CDR3 sequence (DNA): TGTGCCAGTAGTTCCCGACTGAAACTTGAAGCTTTCTTT.

This chain joins TRBV27 and TRBJ1-1; 9 bases line up with TRBD1. The germline V gene has CDR1 MNHEY and CDR2 SMNVEV (reference sequence). This CDR3 is built from 14 residues. V lost 6 bases to trimming and J lost 10 bases; unmatched junction nucleotides: 12. The CDR3 spells CASRDRTGVVSAFF. For the CDR3, the DNA is TGTGCCAGCAGGGACCGGACAGGGGTCGTGTCAGCTTTCTTT.

V and J are TRBV18 and TRBJ1-6, with D hard to call. The V and J ends lost 4 bases and 10 bases respectively, with 11 bases between them. This CDR3 has 13 amino acids. The germline gives CDR1 KGHSH, CDR2 LQKENI. The chain's CDR3 is CASSLRDDSPLHF. DNA of the CDR3: TGTGCCAGCTCACTGAGGGATGACTCACCCCTCCACTTT.

The rearrangement uses TRBV6-5 and TRBJ2-7; 13 bases match TRBD2. Unmatched junction bases numbered 5, after V lost 7 bases and J lost 2 bases. This CDR3 comprises 15 residues. The germline V gene has CDR1 MNHEY and CDR2 SVGAGI. CDR3 region: CASNPGTSGTYEQYF. CDR3 nucleotides: TGTGCCAGCAATCCCGGGACTAGCGGGACCTACGAGCAGTACTTC.

This clone occurred once. The rearrangement uses TRBV7-2 and TRBJ2-7; a possible D gene is TRBD2 (7 bases). CDR1 and CDR2 from the germline V gene are SGHTA and FQGNSA. CDR3 length: 14 residues. V was pared by 1 base and J by 5 bases, with 12 bases between. The DNA for the CDR3 is TGTGCCAGCAGCTTAGGGGGGGGCGACGACGAGCAGTACTTC. Encoded protein: CASSLGGGDDEQYF.

This sequence joins TRBV2 and TRBJ1-5; the match to TRBD1 covers 7 bases. Germline CDR1 is SNHLY and CDR2 is FYNNEI. V trimming: 9 bases; J trimming: 7 bases; junction bases outside the gene matches: 9. The CDR3 consists of 13 residues. The CDR3 is CASLGQAGQPQHF. The CDR3 nucleotides read TGTGCCAGTCTAGGACAGGCTGGGCAGCCCCAGCATTTT.

The V gene is TRBV11-1, the J gene TRBJ2-5, with D perhaps matching TRBD1 (5 bases). Trimming took 4 bases from V and 6 from J, leaving 12 bases between them. Germline assignment: CDR1 SGHAT and CDR2 FQDESV (reference sequence). The CDR3 contains 13 residues. The CDR3: CASSYDSQQTQYF. The CDR3 nucleotides read TGTGCCAGCAGCTACGACAGTCAGCAGACCCAGTACTTC.

This clone was seen only once. Other DNA sequences in the sample encode the same CDR3. This chain links TRBV27 with TRBJ2-2, with no clear D. Per germline, CDR1 MNHEY and CDR2 SMNVEV (reference sequence). This CDR3 region has 13 residues. V lost 3 bases, J lost 4 bases, and 6 bases lay in between. The CDR3 DNA follows: TGTGCCAGCAGTTTTGGCGGCACCGGGGAGCTGTTTTTT. It translates to CASSFGGTGELFF.

This clone occurred once. The V call is TRBV19, the J call TRBJ2-7; TRBD1 aligns across 7 bases. V lost 5 bases to trimming and J lost 6 bases; unmatched junction nucleotides: 7. Germline assignment: CDR1 LNHDA and CDR2 SQIVND (reference sequence). This CDR3 is built from 13 residues. The CDR3 is CASSVNRGGEQYF. In DNA, the CDR3 is TGTGCCAGTAGTGTAAACAGGGGCGGCGAGCAGTACTTC.

The chain recombines TRBV4-1 with TRBJ1-4; D remains ambiguous. Germline V lookup: CDR1 MGHRA, CDR2 YSYEKL. The CDR3 spans 12 residues. With 8 bases removed from V and 7 bases from J, the gap between germline ends came to 11 bases. The CDR3 coding sequence is TGCGCCAGCGCCCGAATAGCTGAAAAACTGTTTTTT. It specifies CASARIAEKLFF.

The chain recombines TRBV28 with TRBJ1-1; D ambiguous. The germline V and J ends were trimmed by 2 bases and 3 bases, with 10 bases remaining between them. CDR3 length equals 14 residues. The V gene's germline CDR1 is MDHEN and CDR2 SYDVKM. Written as DNA, the CDR3 is TGTGCCAGCAGTTTACATGGAGAATACACTGAAGCTTTCTTT. Translated, it gives CASSLHGEYTEAFF. The variable domain in full, completed from reference TRBV28 and TRBJ1-1, reads DVKVTQSSRYLVKRTGEKVFLECVQDMDHENMFWYRQDPGLGLRLIYFSYDVKMKEKGDIPEGYSVSREKKERFSLILESASTNQTSMYLCASSLHGEYTEAFFGQGTRLTVV.

The genes are TRBV6-1 and TRBJ2-7; maybe TRBD1 (5 bases). The CDR3 is 14 amino acids. Trimming took off 6 bases at V and 3 bases at J, with 15 bases between the two ends. The germline V gene has CDR1 MNHNS and CDR2 SASEGT. The CDR3 sequence is CASSSRQIDYEQYF. The CDR3 DNA sequence: TGTGCCAGCAGCAGCCGACAGATTGACTACGAGCAGTACTTC.

This clone showed up just a few times. The chain has TRBV6-5 and TRBJ1-1, with 8 bases lining up with TRBD1. Germline CDR1 reads MNHEY; CDR2 reads SVGAGI. V shed 1 base, J shed 2 bases, and the junction held 3 bases outside the gene matches. This CDR3 has 15 amino acids. For the CDR3, the DNA is TGTGCCAGCAGTTACTTGGGACAGGCCAACACTGAAGCTTTCTTT. As protein: CASSYLGQANTEAFF.

Turning to this clone: The conserved closing phenylalanine or tryptophan is absent in this CDR3, likely reflecting a read error. The V and J genes are TRBV5-1 and TRBJ2-7; D is possibly TRBD1 or TRBD2 (5 bases each). The V and J ends lost 7 bases and 3 bases respectively, with 14 bases between them. Germline V CDR1 and CDR2: SGHRS, YFSETQ. This CDR3 spans 13 amino acids. CDR3: CASRTGTDYEQYL. For the CDR3, the DNA is TGCGCCAGCCGAACCGGGACGGACTACGAGCAGTACCTC.